The source of this T cell receptor (beta chain) is a study of CD8+ T cells in alopecia areata. For the study at large: The tofacitinib course ran for 6 to 18 months and was followed by 6 months off drug. Findings and caveats of the study: Numerous clones, expanded in lesions, remained in scalp and blood during tofacitinib.

Extracted RNA was reverse transcribed into cDNA, the sequencing template. Sequencing used immunoSEQ multiplex PCR; TCRdb keeps in-frame clones, though not all of them. The sample has over 90,000 clones, over 75% seen once; the top ten hold over 8.5%. For this clone: Antigen: not known.

Noted treatment: oral pan-JAK inhibitor, 5-10 mg twice daily. Trimming took off 6 bases at V and 4 bases at J, with 15 bases between the two ends. Germline CDR1 and CDR2: MNHEY and SVGAGI. The CDR3 loop spans 14 amino acids. This sequence originates from a human donor with alopecia areata. The sequenced sample was CD8+ T cells sorted from blood, obtained at approximately week 30, from a patient treated with tofacitinib. This chain connects TRBV6-5 to TRBJ1-1, with D possibly being TRBD1 (5 bases). DNA for the CDR3: TGTGCCAGCAGCCTCGGGGGTTCGGGCACTGAAGCTTTCTTT. As protein: CASSLGGSGTEAFF.